The T cell receptor beta chain under discussion was sequenced for a study of cytomegalovirus exposure and HLA in healthy donors. 60 Vbeta and 13 Jbeta primers were used in PCR. TCRdb's table, derived via immunoSEQ multiplex PCR, lists solely in-frame clones and lacks some. Among nearly 200,000 clones listed, around four fifths were seen once. There are 14 residues in the CDR3. CDR1 MNHEY and CDR2 SVGAGI come from the germline V gene. V was pared by 5 bases and J by 6 bases, with 14 bases between. Overall study findings and caveats: Links to common viral pathogens appeared, in a later analysis, for several of the most significant clusters. At a 0.05 false discovery rate, a later analysis found approximately 15,000 TCR beta sequences to be associated with HLA alleles.

Concerning this clone: Its antigen remains unknown.

This chain connects TRBV6-5 to TRBJ1-5, with a possible D match to TRBD1 (5 bases). The sample was PBMCs. The receptor comes from a woman in her fifties or sixties in good health and CMV-seropositive. DNA of the CDR3: TGTGCCAGCAGTCAATCGGGGGTAGTTCAGCCCCAGCATTTT. As protein: CASSQSGVVQPQHF.